These 29 T cell receptor beta chains were sequenced from one sample in a study of CD8 T cells in ankylosing spondylitis. Findings and caveats of the study: Seemingly distinctive of ankylosing spondylitis blood was a TCR beta motif formed by eight highly homologous variants.

MiXCR, applied by TCRdb to the 5' RACE reads, yields one record per CDR3 protein. The table has over 450,000 distinct CDR3 sequences, approximately 12% seen once; the top ten hold under 7.5%. Their recognized antigens are unknown. Sequenced: blood, either unsorted or a sorted T cell fraction (not recorded which). Receptors were obtained from a male donor with ankylosing spondylitis.

This clonotype was seen a few times. This chain uses TRBV5-1 with TRBJ1-3, with TRBD1 matching over 11 bases. Germline CDR1 SGHRS, CDR2 YFSETQ. CDR3 length: 17 residues. Germline trimming cut 4 bases from V and 2 bases from J; bases unmatched to any gene: 8. The CDR3 nucleotides are TGCGCCAGCAGCCCCGGCGGGACAGGGGGAACTGGAAACACCATATATTTT. This translates into CASSPGGTGGTGNTIYF.

The chain carries TRBV12-3 or TRBV12-4 and TRBJ2-3, with D unclear. With 0 bases removed from V and 1 base from J, the gap between germline ends came to 11 bases. The length of the CDR3 is 16 residues. DNA for the CDR3: TGTGCCAGCAGTTTAGCTCTTTTAGTGGGCACAGATACGCAGTATTTT. This gives the protein CASSLALLVGTDTQYF.

V is TRBV15 and J is TRBJ2-7; no clear D gene. The V and J ends lost 3 bases and 6 bases respectively, with 15 bases between them. The CDR3 loop spans 14 amino acids. Germline V lookup: CDR1 LNHNV, CDR2 YYDKDF (reference sequence). The CDR3 DNA reads TGTGCCACCAGCAGGCCCCCTAATTGGGGCGAGCAGTACTTC. Amino acid sequence: CATSRPPNWGEQYF.

This clonotype was seen many times. The gene calls are TRBV3-1 and TRBJ1-3; 7 bases align to TRBD1. Germline CDR1 is LGHDT and CDR2 is YNNKEL (reference sequence). This CDR3 contains 15 residues. J gave up 2 bases and V 5 bases, and 6 bases lay outside the gene matches. The CDR3 coding sequence is TGTGCCAGCAGCGAAGGGACAGTCGCTGGAAACACCATATATTTT. Its translation: CASSEGTVAGNTIYF.

This clonotype was seen only a few times. This chain connects TRBV7-2 to TRBJ1-5; D not certain. Germline-derived CDR1 and CDR2 are SGHTA and FQGNSA. V was trimmed by 2 bases and J by 7 bases, leaving 12 bases between them. This CDR3 spans 14 amino acids. DNA of the CDR3: TGTGCCAGCAGCTTACGAGGGAGAGGGCAGCCCCAGCATTTT. Translation gives CASSLRGRGQPQHF.

V gene TRBV10-3 combines with J gene TRBJ2-5; D may correspond to TRBD1 or TRBD2 (5 bases each). V shed 8 bases and J shed 4 bases, with 20 bases lying between them. The CDR3 is 15 amino acids. Germline V gives CDR1 ENHRY, CDR2 SYGVKD. For the CDR3, the DNA is TGTGCCATCCGAACGGGCGCCCCAGGGAGAGAGACCCAGTACTTC. Translated: CAIRTGAPGRETQYF.

This clonotype was found a few times. This chain connects TRBV3-1 to TRBJ2-7; D ambiguous. Per the germline V gene, CDR1 is LGHDT and CDR2 is YNNKEL (reference sequence). V lost 3 bases and J 3 bases, leaving 12 bases between the germline ends. The CDR3 has 14 residues. CDR3 in DNA: TGTGCCAGCAGCCAGATGGTCTCCAACTACGAGCAGTACTTC. Translating gives CASSQMVSNYEQYF.

This clonotype was observed at least ten times. This chain connects TRBV20-1 to TRBJ2-7; possibly TRBD1 or TRBD2 for D (7 bases each). This CDR3 has 16 amino acids. The V gene's germline CDR1 is DFQATT and CDR2 SNEGSKA (reference sequence). V was trimmed by 0 bases and J by 6 bases, leaving 21 bases between them. CDR3 DNA sequence: TGCAGTGCTAGAGATGGGACTACGCCGGGACAGCGCGAGCAGTACTTC. Translating it yields CSARDGTTPGQREQYF.

At least ten counts were recorded for this clonotype. The chain uses TRBV2 and TRBJ2-1; 9 bases agree with TRBD2. The length of the CDR3 is 13 residues. V lost 8 bases to trimming and J lost 9 bases; unmatched junction nucleotides: 8. Germline values: CDR1 SNHLY, CDR2 FYNNEI. The CDR3 reads CASGGGRAGEQFF. DNA of the CDR3: TGTGCCAGCGGTGGCGGGAGGGCGGGTGAGCAGTTCTTC.

This clonotype was seen only a few times. The chain has TRBV6-1 and TRBJ2-5, with 11 positions matching TRBD2. CDR1 and CDR2 from the germline V gene are MNHNS and SASEGT. V dropped 10 bases and J dropped 5; count of bases not matched to a gene: 6. This CDR3 spans 13 amino acids. The CDR3 coding sequence is TGTGCCATATCTAGCGGGAGGTTGGAGACCCAGTACTTC. Translated, it gives CAISSGRLETQYF.

The sample holds a few counts of this clonotype. V gene TRBV6-1 combines with J gene TRBJ1-1, with D possibly TRBD1 on 5 matching bases. V was trimmed by 10 bases and J by 3 bases, leaving 24 bases between them. Germline V gene lookup returns CDR1 MNHNS and CDR2 SASEGT. CDR3 length: 16 amino acids. CDR3 amino acids: CATVAGGSRVYTEAFF. CDR3 in DNA: TGTGCCACCGTTGCCGGGGGGTCACGCGTCTACACTGAAGCTTTCTTT.

This clonotype was counted many times. The chain uses TRBV20-1 and TRBJ1-1; D is possibly TRBD1 (6 bases). V was cut by 0 bases and J by 1 base, with 15 bases left in between. CDR3 length: 16 amino acids. CDR1 DFQATT and CDR2 SNEGSKA come from the germline V gene (reference sequence). The CDR3 spells CSARDPREQGNTEAFF. CDR3 in DNA: TGCAGTGCTAGAGATCCCAGGGAACAGGGGAACACTGAAGCTTTCTTT.

The sample holds a few counts of this clonotype. The V call is TRBV5-6, the J call TRBJ2-2; the D gene is possibly TRBD1 (6 bases). This CDR3 is built from 15 residues. Trimming cost V 1 base and J 5 bases, with 12 bases left between them. Germline V gene sequence: CDR1 SGHDT, CDR2 YYEEEE. The DNA for the CDR3 is TGTGCCAGCAGCTTGATGGGGGCGTTAACCGGGGAGCTGTTTTTT. Its translation is CASSLMGALTGELFF. The full variable domain, its missing parts supplied by reference TRBV5-6 and TRBJ2-2, is DAGVTQSPTHLIKTRGQQVTLRCSPKSGHDTVSWYQQALGQGPQFIFQYYEEEERQRGNFPDRFSGHQFPNYSSELNVNALLLGDSALYLCASSLMGALTGELFFGEGSRLTVL.

There are a few counts of this clonotype. The CDR3 DNA reads as TGTGCCAGCAGCCCCGCCGGGACTGAGCTTTACGAGCAGTACGTC. As protein: CASSPAGTELYEQYV. The chain links TRBV21-1 to TRBJ2-7; the table assigns TRBD2, which was not confirmed against the DNA. TRBV21-1 is flagged as a pseudogene. The CDR3 contains 15 residues.

The genes are TRBV13 and TRBJ1-2, with a tentative D call TRBD1 (5 bases). V lost 4 bases and J 4 bases, leaving 16 bases between the germline ends. Germline CDR1 reads PRHDT; CDR2 reads FYEKMQ (reference sequence). The CDR3 is 15 residues long. The CDR3 sequence: CASSSQGSGPYGYTF. The CDR3 coding sequence is TGTGCCAGCAGCTCCCAGGGTTCGGGGCCCTATGGCTACACCTTC.

CDR3 protein: CASSFDRVSLDTQYF. The CDR3 nucleotides are TGTGCCAGCAGCTTCGACAGGGTTAGTCTGGATACGCAGTATTTT. The chain links TRBV12-3 or TRBV12-4 to TRBJ2-3, with 7 bases fitting TRBD1. CDR3 size: 15 residues. J was trimmed by 6 bases and V by 6 bases; bases with no gene match: 12.

The chain has TRBV29-1 and TRBJ2-7; 7 bases fit TRBD1. CDR3 length equals 12 residues. V was clipped by 8 bases and J by 4 bases; unmatched bases: 8. Germline CDR1 reads SQVTM; CDR2 reads ANQGSEA. CDR3 region: CSYVGDSYEQYF. DNA of the CDR3: TGCAGCTACGTGGGGGACAGTTACGAGCAGTACTTC.

J is TRBJ2-1 and V is TRBV14, with D perhaps assigned TRBD1 or TRBD2 (5 bases each). Germline V CDR1 and CDR2: SGHDN, FVKESK. CDR3 length: 17 residues. With 0 bases removed from V and 3 bases from J, the gap between germline ends came to 15 bases. CDR3 residues: CASSQDQGADYYNEQFF. CDR3 DNA: TGTGCCAGCAGCCAAGATCAGGGAGCGGATTACTACAATGAGCAGTTCTTC. The complete variable domain, with remaining parts taken from reference TRBV14 and TRBJ2-1, reads EAGVTQFPSHSVIEKGQTVTLRCDPISGHDNLYWYRRVMGKEIKFLLHFVKESKQDESGMPNNRFLAERTGGTYSTLKVQPAELEDSGVYFCASSQDQGADYYNEQFFGPGTRLTVL.

In this sample, this clonotype turned up a few times. The chain has TRBV12-3 or TRBV12-4 and TRBJ2-3; TRBD2 is a possible D gene (6 bases). The V end lost 5 bases, the J end lost 4 bases, and 13 bases lay between the germline ends. The CDR3 is 14 residues long. The CDR3 is CASSTGDVSDTQYF. The DNA of the CDR3 is TGTGCCAGCAGTACGGGAGACGTGTCAGATACGCAGTATTTT.

This clonotype was seen just once. One end of the junction does not line up with germline, which may come from a read error. V is TRBV18 and J is TRBJ1-6; D not resolved. Germline CDR1 is KGHSH and CDR2 is LQKENI. The CDR3 contains 15 residues. CDR3: CASSPPGSYNSPLHF. The DNA for the CDR3 is TGTGCCAGCTCCCCACCGGGCTCCTATAATTCACCCCTCCACTTT.

This clonotype was recorded at least ten times. The chain combines TRBV9 with TRBJ2-5, with TRBD2 matching 13 bases. V lost 4 bases and J lost 2; bases outside the gene matches: 2. Germline V gene lookup returns CDR1 SGDLS and CDR2 YYNGEE. The CDR3 contains 15 residues. The CDR3: CASSRGLAGQETQYF. In DNA form, the CDR3 reads TGTGCCAGCAGCAGGGGACTAGCGGGGCAAGAGACCCAGTACTTC.

This chain joins TRBV10-3 and TRBJ2-2; 9 bases are shared with TRBD2. CDR3 length: 15 amino acids. Germline values: CDR1 ENHRY, CDR2 SYGVKD. The V gene end was trimmed by 8 bases and the J gene end by 5 bases; junction bases not matched to a gene: 9. The chain's CDR3 is CAISAAGGPTGELFF. The CDR3 coding sequence is TGTGCCATCTCGGCAGCGGGAGGACCTACCGGGGAGCTGTTTTTT.

Regarding this clonotype: This may come from a read error, since a much larger clone is one base off. The chain joins TRBV12-3 or TRBV12-4 to TRBJ2-3; TRBD2 matches at 13 bases. The CDR3 covers 18 residues. The CDR3 sequence is CACRRGLAGTFWTDTQYF. As DNA, the CDR3 is TGTGCCTGCAGGAGGGGACTAGCGGGAACCTTCTGGACGGATACGCAGTATTTT.

The chain joins TRBV3-1 to TRBJ2-1, with 9 bases fitting TRBD1. The CDR3 is 15 amino acids. Germline V lookup: CDR1 LGHDT, CDR2 YNNKEL (reference sequence). V shed 1 base, J shed 8 bases, and the junction held 6 bases outside the gene matches. CDR3: CASSQVGTGLHEQFF. As DNA, the CDR3 is TGTGCCAGCAGCCAAGTTGGGACAGGGTTGCATGAGCAGTTCTTC.

The chain links TRBV10-2 to TRBJ2-2, with D unclear. Germline V CDR1 and CDR2: WSHSY, SAAADI. The CDR3 has 14 residues. The V gene lost 4 bases and the J gene lost 3 bases, with 9 bases spanning the gap. The chain's CDR3 is CASSGGLYTGELFF. The CDR3 bases are TGCGCCAGCAGTGGTGGCCTCTACACCGGGGAGCTGTTTTTT.

This clonotype has a count of ten or more. The chain recombines TRBV12-3 or TRBV12-4 with TRBJ1-1, with D possibly being TRBD1 (6 bases). With 3 bases removed from V and 3 bases from J, the gap between germline ends came to 17 bases. This CDR3 has 16 residues. The CDR3 DNA reads as TGTGCCAGCAGTTTTTGGGGGGCCGGAACATACACTGAAGCTTTCTTT. It codes for CASSFWGAGTYTEAFF.

The V gene is TRBV5-1, the J gene TRBJ2-5; the D is unclear. Trimming shortened V by 4 bases and J by 2 bases, and 9 bases separated the two germline ends. Germline CDR1 reads SGHRS; CDR2 reads YFSETQ. The CDR3 is made up of 13 amino acids. CDR3 sequence: CASSSVFQETQYF. The CDR3 DNA is TGCGCCAGCAGCAGCGTCTTTCAAGAGACCCAGTACTTC.

The V and J genes are TRBV30 and TRBJ2-1; D is undetermined. Trimming took off 1 base at V and 8 bases at J, with 15 bases between the two ends. The germline CDR1 and CDR2 sequences are GTSNPN and SVGIG (reference sequence). The CDR3 runs 14 residues. CDR3 loop: CAWSGVRAWDEQFF. CDR3 DNA sequence: TGTGCCTGGAGTGGGGTCCGAGCTTGGGATGAGCAGTTCTTC. The full variable domain, its missing parts supplied by reference TRBV30 and TRBJ2-1, is SQTIHQWPATLVQPVGSPLSLECTVEGTSNPNLYWYRQAAGRGLQLLFYSVGIGQISSEVPQNLSASRPQDRQFILSSKKLLLSDSGFYLCAWSGVRAWDEQFFGPGTRLTVL.

The J gene is TRBJ2-7, the V gene TRBV20-1; a weak D match, TRBD1 (5 bases). The germline V gene has CDR1 DFQATT and CDR2 SNEGSKA (reference sequence). V was pared by 2 bases and J by 7 bases, with 12 bases between. There are 12 residues in the CDR3. The CDR3 coding sequence is TGCAGTGCTAGACGGACATCGTGGGAGCAGTACTTC. Its protein product is CSARRTSWEQYF.